This TCR beta chain was identified in a study of blood T cell repertoires in COVID-19. The CDR3 is 15 residues long. Germline CDR1 reads MNHEY; CDR2 reads SVGAGI. V was clipped by 7 bases and J by 7 bases; unmatched bases: 11. Here immunoSEQ multiplex PCR was the method, and the copy in TCRdb shows in-frame clones only, minus some. The profile shows fewer than 300,000 clones, approximately 87% of them singletons. This rearrangement joins TRBV6-5 to TRBJ2-1, with 9 bases matching TRBD2. The clonotype comes from a woman aged 40 to 50 who had recovered from COVID-19. The sequenced material came from peripheral blood. This CDR3 reads CASTLRGGAWNEQFF. The CDR3 DNA follows: TGTGCCAGCACACTTCGCGGGGGGGCTTGGAATGAGCAGTTCTTC.